This entry describes one TCR beta chain. Antigen specificity is unknown. The repertoire was sequenced with immunoSEQ multiplex PCR; TCRdb's copy has only in-frame clones and lacks some. The sample lists some 150,000 clones, under 95% occurring once. The data originate from a study of T cell responses to AZD1222 COVID-19 vaccine. Per the germline V gene, CDR1 is SGHDN and CDR2 is FVKESK. The CDR3 runs to 14 residues. Trimming left V 4 bases short and J 1 base short, with 10 bases between. Study findings and constraints: There were mostly white British donors and more females than males, and clonal diversity was possibly underestimated.

The material was peripheral blood, obtained on day 0 of AZD1222 vaccination. The receptor was isolated from an adult in good health. This chain joins TRBV14 and TRBJ1-1; D perhaps matches TRBD1 (6 bases). The CDR3 bases are TGTGCCAGCAGCCCTCGGGGGGCGAACACTGAAGCTTTCTTT. It yields the protein CASSPRGANTEAFF. The full variable domain, completed using reference TRBV14 and TRBJ1-1, is EAGVTQFPSHSVIEKGQTVTLRCDPISGHDNLYWYRRVMGKEIKFLLHFVKESKQDESGMPNNRFLAERTGGTYSTLKVQPAELEDSGVYFCASSPRGANTEAFFGQGTRLTVV.